This T cell receptor (beta chain) was observed in a study of technical replicates of blood from a few donors. Germline values: CDR1 SGHTS, CDR2 YDEGEE. The CDR3 has 17 amino acids. V shed 0 bases and J 2 bases; nucleotides not matched to a gene: 7. Sequencing used immunoSEQ multiplex PCR; TCRdb keeps in-frame clones, though not all of them. The sample comprises under 85,000 clones, roughly 89% of which are singletons, and 0.41% rests with the top ten. Sequencing was carried out using T cells isolated from PBMCs. The chain is built from TRBV5-8 and TRBJ2-1; 8 bases map to TRBD2. The origin of this receptor is a human donor in good health. The CDR3 protein is CASSLAWASGPYNEQFF. Here the CDR3 DNA reads TGTGCCAGCAGCTTGGCCTGGGCTAGCGGGCCCTACAATGAGCAGTTCTTC.